This is a list of T cell receptor beta chains from one sample in a study of blood T cell repertoires in COVID-19. The protocol was immunoSEQ multiplex PCR, while the TCRdb copy is restricted to in-frame clones and leaves out a portion. Found here are 50,000 to 60,000 clones, approximately 90% of them singletons; the top ten hold approximately 6.2%. Material: peripheral blood. The source is a man aged 35-49 years with acute or convalescent COVID-19. The CDR3 runs from the conserved cysteine through the conserved F or W.

cdr3_aa,j_call,v_call
CASSMTGTNQPQHF,TRBJ1-5,TRBV14
CATSDFVSGRGAFF,TRBJ1-1,TRBV24-1
CASSLGQGVTNYGYTF,TRBJ1-2,TRBV7-8
CASSKARADTQYF,TRBJ2-3,TRBV21-1
CASSLRTGPGYEQYF,TRBJ2-7,TRBV5-5
CASSSDRLSSYEQYF,TRBJ2-7,TRBV6-2/TRBV6-3
CASRGTSGANTGELFF,TRBJ2-2,TRBV5-1
CASSSDTGELFF,TRBJ2-2,TRBV7-8
CASSFPGLAGGSSYNEQFF,TRBJ2-1,TRBV7-9
CASAWGQGASQPQHF,TRBJ1-5,TRBV19
CATSDPGRDQPQHF,TRBJ1-5,TRBV24-1
CSSGISNQPQHF,TRBJ1-5,TRBV4-3
CASRQTGGGNQPQHF,TRBJ1-5,TRBV19
CASGLVRGGGYEQYF,TRBJ2-7,TRBV12-5
CASRTVQPGDRWISNQPQHF,TRBJ1-5,TRBV19
CASSPTAEDGYTF,TRBJ1-2,TRBV19
CASTQGAGGEQFF,TRBJ2-1,TRBV19
CSAGTGAGEKLFF,TRBJ1-4,TRBV29-1
CASSSAKPGQGLTDTQYF,TRBJ2-3,TRBV4-1
CAISESRGRVGTDTQYF,TRBJ2-3,TRBV10-3
CASSFYGLAVEETQYF,TRBJ2-5,TRBV11-2
CASSSSGDTQYF,TRBJ2-3,TRBV7-3
CASSRVRRSTTNEKLFF,TRBJ1-4,TRBV5-5
CASSQELGQGYGYTF,TRBJ1-2,TRBV4-1
CASRQSGELFF,TRBJ2-2,TRBV12-3/TRBV12-4
CASSSDNYEQYF,TRBJ2-7,TRBV5-4
CASKMRGGFDTEAFF,TRBJ1-1,TRBV3-1/TRBV3-2